This T cell receptor beta chain was documented in a study of T cell responses to AZD1222 COVID-19 vaccine. The CDR3 is made up of 13 amino acids. Trimming took 8 bases from V and 3 from J, leaving 13 bases between them. Germline loops: CDR1 SGHTA, CDR2 FQGTGA. The data were produced by immunoSEQ multiplex PCR, yet TCRdb's version contains in-frame clones alone and is incomplete. Of tens of thousands of clones listed, 70% to 90% were seen once; the top ten hold roughly a fifth. The material was peripheral blood, obtained on day 0 of AZD1222 vaccination. The genes are TRBV7-3 and TRBJ1-1; a weak D match, TRBD1 (6 bases). This clonotype originated in an adult in good health. The CDR3 nucleotides read TGTGCCAGCTCACTCCAGGGGCACACTGAAGCTTTCTTT. Translated: CASSLQGHTEAFF.